Listed here are 29 T cell receptor beta chains from one sample, sequenced in a study of cytomegalovirus exposure and HLA in healthy donors. The method was immunoSEQ multiplex PCR; TCRdb's version includes in-frame clones alone and lacks a portion of them. The table includes some 78,000 clones, 90% to 96% detected once. Sequenced input: PBMCs. The receptors derive from a man in his late teens or twenties in good health and CMV-seropositive.

The chain couples TRBV6-1 to TRBJ1-2; TRBD1 might be the D (5 bases). This CDR3 contains 12 residues. V shed 8 bases and J shed 8 bases, with 15 bases lying between them. Germline assignment: CDR1 MNHNS and CDR2 SASEGT. The CDR3 here is CASRDSLRGYTF. Written as DNA, the CDR3 is TGTGCCAGCCGAGACAGCCTTCGGGGCTACACCTTC.

The chain recombines TRBV7-9 with TRBJ1-5; perhaps TRBD1 as D (5 bases). The germline V and J ends were trimmed by 5 bases and 6 bases, with 14 bases remaining between them. This CDR3 spans 14 amino acids. Germline CDR1 and CDR2: SEHNR and FQNEAQ (reference sequence). The CDR3 is CASSRTGGSQPQHF. CDR3 coding DNA: TGTGCCAGCAGCCGTACGGGGGGGTCTCAGCCCCAGCATTTT.

The rearrangement uses TRBV30 and TRBJ2-7; 10 nucleotides match TRBD2. Germline lookup yields CDR1 GTSNPN and CDR2 SVGIG (reference sequence). Trimming at V came to 6 bases and at J to 5 bases, leaving 7 bases not matched to a gene. The CDR3 consists of 13 residues. CDR3 DNA: TGTGCCTGTCTAGCGGGAGAGCGCCACGAGCAGTACTTC. It is translated as CACLAGERHEQYF.

V and J are TRBV5-1 and TRBJ1-1; 7 bases agree with TRBD1. Germline values: CDR1 SGHRS, CDR2 YFSETQ. Trimming took 4 bases from V and 3 from J; bases not matched to a gene: 6. The CDR3 runs to 14 residues. CDR3 in DNA: TGCGCCAGCAGCCCCGTTACAGGGGACACTGAAGCTTTCTTT. Protein: CASSPVTGDTEAFF.

V is TRBV29-1 and J is TRBJ2-1, with D possibly TRBD2 on 5 matching bases. The CDR3 spans 15 residues. The germline gives CDR1 SQVTM, CDR2 ANQGSEA. V lost 8 bases and J 4 bases, leaving 21 bases between the germline ends. CDR3 sequence: CSHNKGGLAYNEQFF. The CDR3 DNA is TGCAGCCACAACAAGGGCGGACTGGCATACAATGAGCAGTTCTTC.

The gene calls are TRBV5-4 and TRBJ1-2; D perhaps matches TRBD1 (5 bases). Germline V gene sequence: CDR1 SGHNT, CDR2 YYREEE (reference sequence). Trimming cost V 5 bases and J 0 bases, with 14 bases left between them. The CDR3 spans 15 residues. CDR3 loop: CASRVRAGPNYGYTF. Here the CDR3 DNA reads TGTGCCAGCAGGGTTAGGGCGGGACCTAACTATGGCTACACCTTC.

The rearrangement uses TRBV4-1 and TRBJ2-1, with 9 bases identical to TRBD2. Germline CDR1 is MGHRA and CDR2 is YSYEKL. With 1 base clipped from V and 1 base from J, the junction kept 5 bases outside the gene matches. The CDR3 length is 17 residues. DNA of the CDR3: TGCGCCAGCAGCCAAGGCGGCGGGAGGGGATCCTACAATGAGCAGTTCTTC. Amino acid sequence: CASSQGGGRGSYNEQFF.

The rearrangement links TRBV2 to TRBJ2-7, with TRBD2 as a possible D gene (6 bases). The germline V and J ends were trimmed by 5 bases and 4 bases, with 15 bases remaining between them. This CDR3 spans 14 amino acids. In germline, CDR1 is SNHLY, CDR2 FYNNEI. CDR3 region: CASSTTSGLYEQYF. CDR3 DNA: TGTGCCAGCAGTACGACTAGTGGGTTATACGAGCAGTACTTC.

This chain joins TRBV18 and TRBJ1-4; D is uncertain. CDR1 is KGHSH and CDR2 is LQKENI in the germline V gene. Trimming left V 6 bases short and J 7 bases short, with 12 bases between. The CDR3 length is 13 residues. CDR3 DNA sequence: TGTGCCAGCTCCCCTACCTACGGTGAAAAACTGTTTTTT. Residues: CASSPTYGEKLFF.

The chain couples TRBV10-3 to TRBJ2-7; TRBD1 matches at 9 bases. V shed 4 bases, J shed 3 bases, and the junction held 7 bases outside the gene matches. Germline V gives CDR1 ENHRY, CDR2 SYGVKD. This CDR3 is built from 15 residues. The CDR3 sequence: CAISGVQGQGYEQYF. CDR3 nucleotide sequence: TGTGCCATCAGTGGGGTCCAGGGACAGGGCTACGAGCAGTACTTC.

The J gene is TRBJ2-3, the V gene TRBV15; 7 bases map to TRBD1. There are 15 residues in the CDR3. Germline CDR1 is LNHNV and CDR2 is YYDKDF (reference sequence). J gave up 2 bases and V 3 bases, and 5 bases lay outside the gene matches. The CDR3 coding sequence is TGTGCCACCAGCAGGAGGGGGCAGACCACAGATACGCAGTATTTT. Its translation is CATSRRGQTTDTQYF.

V is TRBV2 and J is TRBJ2-3; a possible D gene is TRBD1 (6 bases). The germline V and J ends were trimmed by 6 bases and 4 bases, with 23 bases remaining between them. The CDR3 has 17 amino acids. Germline CDR1 reads SNHLY; CDR2 reads FYNNEI. Written as DNA, the CDR3 is TGTGCCAGCAGGGGGCTACAGGGTCCCTTTTGGCCAGATACGCAGTATTTT. Protein: CASRGLQGPFWPDTQYF.

The V call is TRBV9, the J call TRBJ1-5, with D uncertain. The CDR3 length is 14 residues. The ends were cut back, 4 bases at V and 5 bases at J, with 13 bases in the middle. CDR1 is SGDLS, CDR2 YYNGEE, per germline. The CDR3 sequence is CASSPSGSHQPQHF. CDR3 coding DNA: TGTGCCAGCAGCCCGTCGGGGTCCCATCAGCCCCAGCATTTT.

This clone is a singleton in its sample. This sequence joins TRBV11-2 and TRBJ1-2, with TRBD1 as a possible D gene (6 bases). Between the trimmed V and J ends, which lost 4 bases and 6 bases, there was a span of 21 bases. Germline values: CDR1 SGHAT, CDR2 FQNNGV. This CDR3 spans 16 amino acids. The CDR3 region has the DNA TGTGCCAGCAGCTCCATCCGAACACTCAGGGGAGATGGCTACACCTTC. This codes for CASSSIRTLRGDGYTF.

This clone was picked up one time. The CDR3 loop is CAWNRDTAFSEAFF. CDR3 DNA sequence: TGTGCCTGGAACCGGGACACCGCTTTTTCTGAAGCTTTCTTT. The rearrangement links TRBV30 to TRBJ1-1, with a weak D call TRBD1 (6 bases). Germline loops: CDR1 GTSNPN, CDR2 SVGIG (reference sequence). The CDR3 extends over 14 amino acids. Between the trimmed V and J ends, which lost 4 bases and 6 bases, there was a span of 18 bases.

The chain combines TRBV10-1 with TRBJ1-5; D gene uncertain. The CDR3 sequence is 14 residues long. Trimming stripped 6 bases from V and 6 bases from J, with 15 bases between. Germline V gene data show CDR1 as WNHNN and CDR2 as SYGVQD (reference sequence). CDR3 residues: CASRLGLTGQPQHF. As DNA, the CDR3 is TGCGCCAGCAGACTAGGCCTGACGGGTCAGCCCCAGCATTTT.

The rearrangement joins TRBV5-4 to TRBJ2-5, with D hard to call. The CDR3 has 14 residues. Trimming shortened V by 5 bases and J by 0 bases, and 11 bases separated the two germline ends. The germline V gene encodes CDR1 SGHNT and CDR2 YYREEE (reference sequence). CDR3 nucleotides: TGTGCCAGCAGGAGGTGGAGTGACCAAGAGACCCAGTACTTC. The encoded protein is CASRRWSDQETQYF.

V and J are TRBV2 and TRBJ2-3; D ambiguous. V lost 3 bases, J lost 0 bases, and 10 bases lay in between. The CDR3 length is 15 residues. Germline V lookup: CDR1 SNHLY, CDR2 FYNNEI. The CDR3 sequence: CASSDGSTSTDTQYF. For the CDR3, the DNA is TGTGCCAGCAGTGATGGATCGACTAGCACAGATACGCAGTATTTT.

V is TRBV27 and J is TRBJ1-1; TRBD1 agrees at 8 bases. From germline, CDR1 is MNHEY and CDR2 SMNVEV (reference sequence). V dropped 5 bases and J dropped 1; count of bases not matched to a gene: 6. This CDR3 is 15 amino acids long. CDR3 in amino acids: CASSPPGTGNTEAFF. CDR3 coding DNA: TGTGCCAGCAGTCCCCCCGGGACAGGGAACACTGAAGCTTTCTTT.

CDR3 in DNA: TGTGCCAGCAGCTTAGTCGCGGGAGGGCCATACGAGCAGTACTTC. Translating it yields CASSLVAGGPYEQYF. The V gene is TRBV7-6, the J gene TRBJ2-7; 9 bases align to TRBD2. The germline CDR1 and CDR2 sequences are SGHVS and FNYEAQ. Germline trimming cut 1 base from V and 4 bases from J; bases unmatched to any gene: 5. CDR3 length equals 15 residues.

The rearrangement joins TRBV30 to TRBJ2-7, with D maybe TRBD1 (6 bases). V shed 3 bases and J shed 7 bases, with 19 bases lying between them. The CDR3 is made up of 14 amino acids. Per the germline V gene, CDR1 is GTSNPN and CDR2 is SVGIG (reference sequence). The CDR3 nucleotides read TGTGCCTGGAGCTTTGACAGGCCACCTGAAGAGCAGTACTTC. This codes for CAWSFDRPPEEQYF.

This chain links TRBV5-1 with TRBJ2-7; 7 bases agree with TRBD1. Germline lookup yields CDR1 SGHRS and CDR2 YFSETQ. This CDR3 has 13 residues. J was trimmed by 3 bases and V by 3 bases; bases with no gene match: 3. The DNA for the CDR3 is TGCGCCAGCAGCTCCGGGACAGACTACGAGCAGTACTTC. Protein sequence: CASSSGTDYEQYF.

The chain employs TRBV5-1 and TRBJ2-1; TRBD2 might be the D (6 bases). Germline assignment: CDR1 SGHRS and CDR2 YFSETQ. Between the trimmed V and J ends, which lost 4 bases and 7 bases, there was a span of 24 bases. This CDR3 contains 17 residues. CDR3 sequence reads: CASSPSGMGLMANEQFF. The CDR3 coding sequence is TGCGCCAGCAGCCCAAGTGGAATGGGACTCATGGCTAATGAGCAGTTCTTC.

The rearrangement links TRBV5-6 to TRBJ1-5, with a tentative D call TRBD1 (5 bases). Germline V CDR1 and CDR2: SGHDT, YYEEEE. The CDR3 has 16 residues. Trimming pared 3 bases from V and 0 bases from J, leaving 13 bases between. The chain's CDR3 is CASSSQGLYSNQPQHF. DNA of the CDR3: TGTGCCAGCAGCTCGCAGGGACTCTATAGCAATCAGCCCCAGCATTTT.

CDR3: CASSYEGGNQPQHF. The CDR3 DNA is TGTGCCAGTAGTTATGAGGGCGGCAATCAGCCCCAGCATTTT. The chain combines TRBV19 with TRBJ1-5; D not resolved. CDR1 is LNHDA and CDR2 is SQIVND in the germline V gene (reference sequence). V was trimmed by 5 bases and J by 2 bases, leaving 10 bases between them. This CDR3 region has 14 residues.

The chain has TRBV15 and TRBJ2-7; TRBD2 matches 10 bases. With 4 bases clipped from V and 2 bases from J, the junction kept 2 bases outside the gene matches. The CDR3 has 14 amino acids. Germline assignment: CDR1 LNHNV and CDR2 YYDKDF (reference sequence). The CDR3 protein is CATSTTSGPYEQYF. DNA of the CDR3: TGTGCCACCAGCACGACTAGCGGGCCCTACGAGCAGTACTTC.

The chain couples TRBV7-8 to TRBJ1-5; tentative D call: TRBD1 (6 bases). The ends were cut back, 3 bases at V and 4 bases at J, with 16 bases in the middle. Germline assignment: CDR1 SGHVS and CDR2 FQNEAQ. The length of the CDR3 is 16 residues. The chain's CDR3 is CASSFSIPDRNQPQHF. In nucleotides, the CDR3 is TGTGCCAGCAGCTTCTCGATTCCGGACAGAAATCAGCCCCAGCATTTT.

The rearrangement links TRBV15 to TRBJ1-2; no clear D gene. CDR1 and CDR2 from the germline V gene are LNHNV and YYDKDF (reference sequence). This CDR3 has 15 residues. Between the trimmed V and J ends, which lost 0 bases and 7 bases, there was a span of 15 bases. The DNA of the CDR3 is TGTGCCACCAGCAGAGATCTAGATACCGGACTTGGCTACACCTTC. It encodes CATSRDLDTGLGYTF.

The chain carries TRBV9 and TRBJ2-3; weak D call: TRBD2 (5 bases). The ends were cut back, 2 bases at V and 6 bases at J, with 16 bases in the middle. Germline CDR1 is SGDLS and CDR2 is YYNGEE. This CDR3 has 15 amino acids. CDR3 region: CASSVYEGVIDTQYF. As DNA, the CDR3 is TGTGCCAGCAGCGTGTATGAGGGAGTGATTGATACGCAGTATTTT.